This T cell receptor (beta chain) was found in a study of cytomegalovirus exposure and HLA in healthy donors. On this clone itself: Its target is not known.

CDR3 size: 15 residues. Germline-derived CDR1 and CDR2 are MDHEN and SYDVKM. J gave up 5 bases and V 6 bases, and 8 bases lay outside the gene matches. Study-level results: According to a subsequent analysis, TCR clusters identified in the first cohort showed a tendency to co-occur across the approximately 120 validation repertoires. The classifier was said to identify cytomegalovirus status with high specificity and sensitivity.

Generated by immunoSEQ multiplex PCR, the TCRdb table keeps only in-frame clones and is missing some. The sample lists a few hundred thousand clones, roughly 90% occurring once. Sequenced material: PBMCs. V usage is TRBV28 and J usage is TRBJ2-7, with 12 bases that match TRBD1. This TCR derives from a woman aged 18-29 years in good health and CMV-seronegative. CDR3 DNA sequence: TGTGCCAGCAGCGCTGGGACAGGGGGCGCGGACGAGCAGTACTTC. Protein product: CASSAGTGGADEQYF.